Listed here are 11 T cell receptor beta chains from one sample, sequenced in a study of blood T cell repertoires in COVID-19. Profiled with immunoSEQ multiplex PCR; TCRdb holds only in-frame clones, not every one. The sample lists tens of thousands of clones; about 79% were seen once. The source material was peripheral blood. All receptors come from a man in his 60s with acute or convalescent COVID-19.

The rearrangement joins TRBV18 to TRBJ1-1, with a tentative D call TRBD1 (6 bases). CDR1 and CDR2 from the germline V gene are KGHSH and LQKENI. V lost 3 bases, J lost 4 bases, and 24 bases lay in between. The CDR3 consists of 18 residues. CDR3 coding DNA: TGTGCCAGCTCACCCCTCCCTTCTCCTCTGGACAGTGGCACTGAAGCTTTCTTT. Protein: CASSPLPSPLDSGTEAFF.

This chain connects TRBV7-9 to TRBJ1-2, with 9 nucleotides matching TRBD1. CDR3 length: 18 amino acids. In germline, CDR1 is SEHNR, CDR2 FQNEAQ (reference sequence). The junction had 18 bases not matched to a gene; V was cut back by 6 bases and J by 4 bases. CDR3 in DNA: TGTGCCAGCAGTCAGAGGACAGGGGCTTTTGGGGTGCGCTATGGCTACACCTTC. It encodes CASSQRTGAFGVRYGYTF.

The chain combines TRBV5-1 with TRBJ1-2; TRBD1 matches 9 bases. CDR3 length: 13 residues. The J segment lost 8 bases and the V segment lost 5 bases, leaving 7 bases of the junction unmatched. CDR1 is SGHRS and CDR2 is YFSETQ in the germline V gene. The CDR3 DNA reads TGCGCCAGCAGAGAAACAGGGGGCGCGGGCTACACCTTC. Translated, it gives CASRETGGAGYTF.

The chain uses TRBV5-1 and TRBJ2-2, with D possibly matching TRBD1 (6 bases). Trimming left V 2 bases short and J 0 bases short, with 8 bases between. Germline loops: CDR1 SGHRS, CDR2 YFSETQ. There are 15 residues in the CDR3. In DNA, the CDR3 is TGCGCCAGCAGCTTCGCAGGGGCGAACACCGGGGAGCTGTTTTTT. The encoded protein is CASSFAGANTGELFF.

This clone was picked up many times. V is TRBV9 and J is TRBJ2-3, with 11 bases that match TRBD2. From germline, CDR1 is SGDLS and CDR2 YYNGEE. The CDR3 loop spans 18 amino acids. The ends lost 4 bases at V and 6 bases at J; junction bases unmatched: 16. Here the CDR3 reads CASSPSTTSGEPRDTQYF. DNA for the CDR3: TGTGCCAGCAGCCCGTCTACGACTAGCGGGGAGCCTCGGGATACGCAGTATTTT.

This chain uses TRBV7-6 with TRBJ2-1; the match to TRBD2 covers 10 bases. The trim removed 4 bases at V and 10 bases at J, leaving 10 bases unmatched. CDR3 length: 15 amino acids. CDR1 is SGHVS, CDR2 FNYEAQ, per germline. CDR3 loop: CASSSMGLAGVEQFF. The CDR3 DNA follows: TGTGCCAGCAGCTCTATGGGGCTAGCGGGGGTAGAGCAGTTCTTC.

The chain has TRBV10-1 and TRBJ2-7; no clear D. The V gene lost 7 bases and the J gene lost 2 bases, with 15 bases spanning the gap. Germline assignment: CDR1 WNHNN and CDR2 SYGVQD (reference sequence). This CDR3 region has 14 residues. DNA for the CDR3: TGCGCCAGCATTCGGCGGCCTCATACCTACGAGCAGTACGTC. As protein: CASIRRPHTYEQYV.

This clone has a single count. This chain links TRBV7-3 with TRBJ2-5, with D unresolved. This CDR3 comprises 14 residues. Trimming left V 0 bases short and J 4 bases short, with 9 bases between. CDR1 and CDR2 (germline): SGHTA, FQGTGA. The CDR3 DNA is TGTGCCAGCAGCTTAACGCGCGCGGCAGAGACCCAGTACTTC. Protein sequence: CASSLTRAAETQYF. Full variable domain (rest looked up from reference TRBV7-3 and TRBJ2-5): GAGVSQTPSNKVTEKGKYVELRCDPISGHTALYWYRQSLGQGPEFLIYFQGTGAADDSGLPNDRFFAVRPEGSVSTLKIQRTERGDSAVYLCASSLTRAAETQYFGPGTRLLVL.

V gene TRBV6-6 combines with J gene TRBJ2-1, with D possibly TRBD1 on 5 matching bases. CDR3 size: 15 residues. The germline CDR1 and CDR2 sequences are MNHNY and SVGAGI (reference sequence). V shed 5 bases and J shed 6 bases, with 17 bases lying between them. This chain's CDR3 is CASSPPDRRSNEQFF. The CDR3 DNA reads TGTGCCAGCAGTCCCCCCGACAGACGCAGCAATGAGCAGTTCTTC.

V usage is TRBV2 and J usage is TRBJ1-5; 8 nucleotides agree with TRBD1. The ends lost 4 bases at V and 0 bases at J; junction bases unmatched: 11. CDR3 length: 18 amino acids. CDR1 SNHLY and CDR2 FYNNEI come from the germline V gene. The CDR3 nucleotides read TGTGCCAGCAGTGTAGGCAGGGGGCAATCTACTAGCAATCAGCCCCAGCATTTT. This codes for CASSVGRGQSTSNQPQHF.

CDR3 DNA sequence: TGTGCCAGCAGCCAGGCAGATTTTTCCTACAATGAGCAGTTCTTC. Its translation is CASSQADFSYNEQFF. The rearrangement uses TRBV14 and TRBJ2-1, with unresolved D. Trimming left V 3 bases short and J 1 base short, with 10 bases between. Germline assignment: CDR1 SGHDN and CDR2 FVKESK. The CDR3 consists of 15 residues. The whole variable domain, filled in from reference TRBV14 and TRBJ2-1, reads EAGVTQFPSHSVIEKGQTVTLRCDPISGHDNLYWYRRVMGKEIKFLLHFVKESKQDESGMPNNRFLAERTGGTYSTLKVQPAELEDSGVYFCASSQADFSYNEQFFGPGTRLTVL.